Below, 18 T cell receptor beta chains from the same sample are listed, as sequenced in a study of cytomegalovirus exposure and HLA in healthy donors. In the PCR, 60 Vbeta and 13 Jbeta primers were used. Here immunoSEQ multiplex PCR was the method, and the copy in TCRdb shows in-frame clones only, minus some. The table records over 80,000 clones, roughly 70% of them present only once. The sequenced sample consisted of PBMCs. Receptors were obtained from a man aged 40-50 years in good health and CMV-seronegative.

Only a few counts were recorded for this clone. The chain carries TRBV7-3 and TRBJ2-1, with TRBD2 identical over 8 bases. Germline CDR1 reads SGHTA; CDR2 reads FQGTGA. There are 18 residues in the CDR3. J lost 0 bases, V lost 5 bases, and 12 bases had no gene match. The CDR3 here is CASSQRKERGYSYNEQFF. The CDR3 bases are TGTGCCAGCAGCCAGAGGAAGGAGCGGGGGTACTCCTACAATGAGCAGTTCTTC.

This clone appeared once. The chain uses TRBV27 and TRBJ2-1; a weak D match, TRBD1 (6 bases). Deletions cut 6 bases from V and 4 bases from J, with 13 bases between. The germline gives CDR1 MNHEY, CDR2 SMNVEV (reference sequence). The CDR3 sequence is 14 residues long. The CDR3: CASRQDSPYNEQFF. DNA for the CDR3: TGTGCCAGCAGACAGGACAGCCCTTACAATGAGCAGTTCTTC.

In DNA, the CDR3 is TGTGCCAGCAGTTCAGGGGAGTTGGGCACAGATACGCAGTATTTT. It translates to CASSSGELGTDTQYF. This sequence joins TRBV28 and TRBJ2-3; a weak D match, TRBD1 (6 bases). Trimming removed 4 bases from V and 1 base from J, with 12 bases in between. The CDR3 has 15 amino acids. Germline V gene sequence: CDR1 MDHEN, CDR2 SYDVKM.

The rearrangement joins TRBV5-1 to TRBJ1-4; a possible D gene is TRBD1 (6 bases). The V end lost 2 bases, the J end lost 5 bases, and 16 bases lay between the germline ends. Looked up from germline, CDR1 is SGHRS and CDR2 is YFSETQ. The CDR3 covers 16 residues. CDR3 sequence (DNA): TGCGCCAGCAGCTTAGGTCTAAGGACAGACAATGAAAAACTGTTTTTT. It codes for CASSLGLRTDNEKLFF.

A few counts support this clone. The chain carries TRBV11-1 and TRBJ1-2; possibly TRBD1 for D (6 bases). V lost 5 bases and J lost 7, with 17 bases in between. From germline, CDR1 is SGHAT and CDR2 FQDESV (reference sequence). The CDR3 contains 14 residues. The CDR3 protein is CASSEPGGASGYTF. For the CDR3, the DNA is TGTGCCAGCAGCGAGCCGGGGGGGGCTAGTGGCTACACCTTC.

The chain links TRBV6-1 to TRBJ1-5; D perhaps matches TRBD1 (6 bases). This CDR3 spans 17 amino acids. V dropped 4 bases and J dropped 0 bases, with 16 bases sitting between them. Germline V lookup: CDR1 MNHNS, CDR2 SASEGT. CDR3 protein: CASSGTETPYSNQPQHF. CDR3 sequence (DNA): TGTGCCAGCAGTGGGACAGAGACCCCTTATAGCAATCAGCCCCAGCATTTT.

V and J are TRBV15 and TRBJ1-5, with D unclear. The V gene's germline CDR1 is LNHNV and CDR2 YYDKDF (reference sequence). Trimming shortened V by 0 bases and J by 0 bases, and 12 bases separated the two germline ends. There are 17 residues in the CDR3. CDR3 nucleotides: TGTGCCACCAGCAGAGATAAATCGGGGTATAGCAATCAGCCCCAGCATTTT. Its protein product is CATSRDKSGYSNQPQHF.

The chain has TRBV6-5 and TRBJ2-7, with 10 bases that match TRBD1. Trimming cost V 3 bases and J 5 bases; bases outside gene matches: 7. This CDR3 is built from 15 residues. Germline V gene lookup returns CDR1 MNHEY and CDR2 SVGAGI. This CDR3 is CASSYEGQGKDEQYF. Written as DNA, the CDR3 is TGTGCCAGCAGTTATGAGGGACAGGGGAAGGACGAGCAGTACTTC.

This clone showed up just a few times. The chain employs TRBV5-6 and TRBJ1-6; 7 bases align to TRBD1. CDR1 and CDR2 from the germline V gene are SGHDT and YYEEEE. The CDR3 has 14 residues. V lost 4 bases to trimming and J lost 6 bases; unmatched junction nucleotides: 4. Here the CDR3 DNA reads TGTGCCAGCAGCCTACCAGGGGGTAATTCACCCCTCCACTTT. It encodes CASSLPGGNSPLHF.

This clone was found a few times. This chain uses TRBV19 with TRBJ1-1; D unclear. Per the germline V gene, CDR1 is LNHDA and CDR2 is SQIVND (reference sequence). With 9 bases removed from V and 7 bases from J, the gap between germline ends came to 12 bases. The CDR3 length is 11 residues. CDR3 sequence: CASKAGGEAFF. The CDR3 DNA reads TGTGCCAGCAAGGCGGGAGGTGAAGCTTTCTTT.

This clone was detected only once. The V call is TRBV6-6, the J call TRBJ1-5; the match to TRBD1 covers 7 bases. There are 13 residues in the CDR3. With V trimmed by 7 bases and J by 7 bases, 7 bases remained unmatched. From germline, CDR1 is MNHNY and CDR2 SVGAGI (reference sequence). The CDR3 loop is CASKQGKEQPQHF. CDR3 bases: TGTGCCAGCAAACAGGGGAAGGAGCAGCCCCAGCATTTT.

The V and J genes are TRBV27 and TRBJ2-7; 9 bases match TRBD2. V gave up 5 bases and J gave up 2 bases; unmatched junction bases: 7. The CDR3 is 15 amino acids. The germline gives CDR1 MNHEY, CDR2 SMNVEV (reference sequence). CDR3 in amino acids: CASSLKAGGAYEQYF. The CDR3 DNA is TGTGCCAGCAGTCTAAAAGCGGGGGGTGCCTACGAGCAGTACTTC.

V and J are TRBV10-3 and TRBJ1-1; D uncertain. The germline V and J ends were trimmed by 4 bases and 1 base, with 13 bases remaining between them. CDR1 and CDR2 (germline): ENHRY, SYGVKD. The CDR3 consists of 15 residues. CDR3 region: CAISGAGPGNTEAFF. The CDR3 nucleotides are TGTGCCATCAGTGGGGCGGGCCCAGGGAACACTGAAGCTTTCTTT.

The J gene is TRBJ2-7, the V gene TRBV4-3, with 8 bases matching TRBD1. The CDR3 has 14 amino acids. Germline V gene data show CDR1 as LGHNA and CDR2 as YSLEER. Unmatched junction bases numbered 5, after V lost 5 bases and J lost 2 bases. The CDR3 DNA is TGCGCCAGCAGCAATGGACAGGGAGCCTACGAGCAGTACTTC. This gives the protein CASSNGQGAYEQYF.

The chain is built from TRBV7-3 and TRBJ1-2; no reliable D call. V lost 7 bases, J lost 4 bases, and 13 bases lay in between. The CDR3 contains 13 residues. Germline CDR1 SGHTA, CDR2 FQGTGA. This CDR3 reads CASITTEGYGYTF. CDR3 DNA sequence: TGTGCCAGCATCACGACCGAGGGCTATGGCTACACCTTC.

This clone came up a few times. The chain has TRBV29-1 and TRBJ2-2, with D maybe TRBD1 (5 bases). The CDR3 covers 14 residues. From germline, CDR1 is SQVTM and CDR2 ANQGSEA. The germline V and J ends were trimmed by 4 bases and 1 base, with 10 bases remaining between them. The CDR3 DNA is TGCAGCGTTGTGACAGATCTGAACACCGGGGAGCTGTTTTTT. This sequence encodes CSVVTDLNTGELFF.

This clone was observed a single time. The chain uses TRBV7-2 and TRBJ2-3, with 9 bases identical to TRBD1. The trim removed 8 bases at V and 3 bases at J, leaving 3 bases unmatched. Germline CDR1 reads SGHTA; CDR2 reads FQGNSA. This CDR3 contains 13 residues. CDR3 protein: CASGQGKTDTQYF. CDR3 nucleotide sequence: TGTGCCAGCGGACAGGGGAAGACAGATACGCAGTATTTT.

The V gene is TRBV7-9, the J gene TRBJ2-2; TRBD1 aligns across 10 bases. Germline V gives CDR1 SEHNR, CDR2 FQNEAQ (reference sequence). Trimming removed 5 bases from V and 6 bases from J; junction bases left unmatched: 6. The CDR3 loop spans 15 amino acids. In DNA, the CDR3 is TGTGCCAGCAGCCTGGGACAGGGGAGCCCCGGGGAGCTGTTTTTT. Protein product: CASSLGQGSPGELFF.